This T cell receptor (beta chain) was captured in a study of PD-1 blockade in classical Hodgkin lymphoma. Study as a whole: Every 2 weeks, patients got 3 mg/kg intravenous nivolumab.

Brentuximab vedotin exposure varied among the patients, all of whom had relapsed after autologous stem cell transplantation. CD4+ T cells were purified from thawed PBMCs by magnetic negative selection. The CDR3 sequence is 13 residues long. CDR1 and CDR2 from the germline V gene are SGHNT and YENEEA. Losses at the gene ends were 5 bases for V and 5 bases for J; bases not matched to a gene: 6. Sequencing used immunoSEQ multiplex PCR; TCRdb keeps in-frame clones, though not all of them. The table shows just under 30,000 clones, with approximately 83% occurring only once. A remark on this clone: What it binds is unknown.

General study findings and limits: CD4+ TCR diversity, unlike CD8+, climbed significantly by C4D1.

J is TRBJ2-7 and V is TRBV11-3; 7 nucleotides line up with TRBD1. This sequence originates from a human donor with classical Hodgkin lymphoma. Sequencing was performed on CD4+ T cells from blood, taken at baseline. CDR3: CASSRTGADEQYF. The CDR3, as DNA: TGTGCCAGCAGCCGTACAGGGGCGGACGAGCAGTACTTC.